These 17 T cell receptor beta chains came from one sample sequenced in a study of T cell changes during pregnancy in multiple sclerosis. TCRdb keeps only in-frame clones here, not all; method: immunoSEQ multiplex PCR. The sample holds 60,000 to 65,000 clones; 80% to 95% are singletons and the top ten take about 2.9%. The material sequenced was peripheral blood, taken in the second trimester of pregnancy. Receptors were obtained from a female donor in good health, enrolled as a control in a pregnancy study.

The CDR3 DNA follows: TGTGCCAGCAGCTTTTACGCGGGGACTGAAGCTTTCTTT. This translates into CASSFYAGTEAFF. V and J are TRBV7-6 and TRBJ1-1; D uncertain. Per the germline V gene, CDR1 is SGHVS and CDR2 is FNYEAQ. V was shortened by 3 bases and J by 5 bases, with 10 bases between the two germline ends. The CDR3 spans 13 residues.

The chain uses TRBV19 and TRBJ2-5; a possible D gene is TRBD1 (6 bases). The J call may be faulty, since TRBJ2-7 better matches the DNA end. The germline CDR1 and CDR2 sequences are LNHDA and SQIVND (reference sequence). The CDR3 is 13 residues long. Here the CDR3 reads CASSIDRGNEQYF. The CDR3 DNA sequence: TGTGCCAGTAGTATAGACAGGGGAAACGAGCAGTACTTC.

This clone showed up just once. This chain uses TRBV7-6 with TRBJ2-1, with 7 bases matching TRBD2. Germline V gene sequence: CDR1 SGHVS, CDR2 FNYEAQ. The length of the CDR3 is 16 residues. After removal of 3 bases from V and 7 bases from J, the junction contained 12 bases not matched to a gene. CDR3 in DNA: TGTGCCAGCAGCTTCCCCCGTGGGGGAGGGCTGAATGAGCAGTTCTTC. It encodes CASSFPRGGGLNEQFF.

This chain uses TRBV27 with TRBJ2-2; TRBD2 matches at 9 bases. V trimming: 2 bases; J trimming: 5 bases; junction bases outside the gene matches: 9. This CDR3 is built from 17 residues. Germline V gene lookup returns CDR1 MNHEY and CDR2 SMNVEV (reference sequence). The CDR3 coding sequence is TGTGCCAGCAGTTTACTACCGCGGGAGGGCGGTACCGGGGAGCTGTTTTTT. This codes for CASSLLPREGGTGELFF.

The rearrangement joins TRBV19 to TRBJ2-1, with D perhaps TRBD1 (6 bases). Between the trimmed V and J ends, which lost 4 bases and 5 bases, there was a span of 9 bases. Germline V gives CDR1 LNHDA, CDR2 SQIVND (reference sequence). This CDR3 comprises 13 residues. In DNA, the CDR3 is TGTGCCAGTAGTAAAGGACAGAACAATGAGCAGTTCTTC. Translated: CASSKGQNNEQFF.

The V call is TRBV7-6, the J call TRBJ2-3; D remains unclear. Germline CDR1 reads SGHVS; CDR2 reads FNYEAQ. The CDR3 totals 14 residues. The V gene lost 0 bases and the J gene lost 5 bases, with 9 bases spanning the gap. The CDR3 here is CASSLAYGEDTQYF. DNA of the CDR3: TGTGCCAGCAGCTTAGCGTATGGAGAAGATACGCAGTATTTT.

This chain uses TRBV6-4 with TRBJ2-7; 10 bases match TRBD2. This CDR3 is 12 amino acids long. The V segment lost 8 bases and the J segment 9 bases; nucleotides outside the gene matches: 7. Germline values: CDR1 MRHNA, CDR2 SNTAGT. This chain's CDR3 is CASLAGDGGQYF. The CDR3 DNA is TGTGCCAGCCTAGCGGGAGATGGAGGGCAGTACTTC.

V and J are TRBV18 and TRBJ1-2, with D perhaps matching TRBD1 (5 bases). Trimming shortened V by 2 bases and J by 14 bases, and 18 bases separated the two germline ends. The CDR3 is 13 residues long. CDR1 is KGHSH, CDR2 LQKENI, per germline. This chain's CDR3 is CASSPDAPGYHTF. The DNA for the CDR3 is TGTGCCAGCTCACCAGACGCGCCAGGGTATCATACCTTC. Full variable domain (outside the CDR3, taken from reference TRBV18 and TRBJ1-2): NAGVMQNPRHLVRRRGQEARLRCSPMKGHSHVYWYRQLPEEGLKFMVYLQKENIIDESGMPKERFSAEFPKEGPSILRIQQVVRGDSAAYFCASSPDAPGYHTFGSGTRLTVV.

This chain links TRBV6-5 with TRBJ1-2; 7 positions agree with TRBD1. With V trimmed by 11 bases and J by 0 bases, 6 bases remained unmatched. Germline V gene sequence: CDR1 MNHEY, CDR2 SVGAGI. This CDR3 spans 13 amino acids. In nucleotides, the CDR3 is TGTGCCGCCAGGGACAGCTCTAACTATGGCTACACCTTC. This encodes CAARDSSNYGYTF.

The chain carries TRBV5-1 and TRBJ2-5, with 7 bases that match TRBD2. This CDR3 comprises 14 residues. Per germline, CDR1 SGHRS and CDR2 YFSETQ. Trimming removed 2 bases from V and 6 bases from J; junction bases left unmatched: 7. CDR3 DNA sequence: TGCGCCAGCAGCTTTGGCGGGAGCTCAAAGACCCAGTACTTC. This codes for CASSFGGSSKTQYF.

This clone was seen once. CDR3 in amino acids: CASNSLGQFYNEQFF. Written as DNA, the CDR3 is TGTGCCAGCAATTCCCTCGGACAGTTCTACAATGAGCAGTTCTTC. V and J are TRBV6-1 and TRBJ2-1, with D possibly TRBD1 on 6 matching bases. The CDR3 spans 15 residues. Germline assignment: CDR1 MNHNS and CDR2 SASEGT. The V and J ends lost 7 bases and 3 bases respectively, with 16 bases between them.

The genes are TRBV19 and TRBJ2-7; 8 nucleotides match TRBD1. V was pared by 3 bases and J by 4 bases, with 14 bases of the junction left unmatched. The CDR3 is made up of 17 amino acids. Germline V gene data show CDR1 as LNHDA and CDR2 as SQIVND (reference sequence). The CDR3 protein is CASSMRARAGGQYEQYF. The CDR3 coding sequence is TGTGCCAGTAGTATGCGGGCGCGGGCAGGGGGCCAGTACGAGCAGTACTTC.

The gene calls are TRBV19 and TRBJ1-1; D possibly corresponds to TRBD1 (6 bases). Germline CDR1 reads LNHDA; CDR2 reads SQIVND (reference sequence). The CDR3 spans 16 residues. V was pared by 3 bases and J by 10 bases, with 24 bases between. In DNA form, the CDR3 reads TGTGCCAGTAGTATTCTCCTACGGACAGCTACTCAGGGAGCTTTCTTT. Protein product: CASSILLRTATQGAFF.

The chain employs TRBV6-4 and TRBJ2-3; D is undetermined. V lost 5 bases to trimming and J lost 0 bases, with 9 bases between them. CDR1 and CDR2 from the germline V gene are MRHNA and SNTAGT. The CDR3 is 14 residues long. CDR3 nucleotide sequence: TGTGCCAGCAGTCCCACAGCTAGCACAGATACGCAGTATTTT. Translation: CASSPTASTDTQYF.

V usage is TRBV7-2 and J usage is TRBJ2-1; D is undetermined. The ends were cut back, 6 bases at V and 9 bases at J, with 12 bases in the middle. Germline V CDR1 and CDR2: SGHTA, FQGNSA. This CDR3 is 12 amino acids long. This chain's CDR3 is CASRIIAGEQFF. CDR3 in DNA: TGTGCCAGCAGAATAATAGCCGGTGAGCAGTTCTTC.

The rearrangement joins TRBV11-3 to TRBJ2-3, with a weak D call TRBD2 (5 bases). CDR1 and CDR2 from the germline V gene are SGHNT and YENEEA. The CDR3 totals 14 residues. The germline V and J ends were trimmed by 4 bases and 4 bases, with 12 bases remaining between them. The CDR3: CASSSRAGADTQYF. CDR3 nucleotide sequence: TGTGCCAGCAGCTCCCGCGCGGGCGCAGATACGCAGTATTTT.

In DNA, the CDR3 is TGTGCCAGCAGCTTCACACCGGGACTAGCGGGTTTCCCGCAGTTCTTC. This translates into CASSFTPGLAGFPQFF. The chain couples TRBV7-2 to TRBJ2-1; TRBD2 agrees at 12 bases. The CDR3 has 16 residues. From germline, CDR1 is SGHTA and CDR2 FQGNSA. The J segment lost 12 bases and the V segment lost 3 bases, leaving 12 bases of the junction unmatched. Together with reference TRBV7-2 and TRBJ2-1, the CDR3 gives the full variable domain: GAGVSQSPSNKVTEKGKDVELRCDPISGHTALYWYRQSLGQGLEFLIYFQGNSAPDKSGLPSDRFSAERTGGSVSTLTIQRTQQEDSAVYLCASSFTPGLAGFPQFFGPGTRLTVL.